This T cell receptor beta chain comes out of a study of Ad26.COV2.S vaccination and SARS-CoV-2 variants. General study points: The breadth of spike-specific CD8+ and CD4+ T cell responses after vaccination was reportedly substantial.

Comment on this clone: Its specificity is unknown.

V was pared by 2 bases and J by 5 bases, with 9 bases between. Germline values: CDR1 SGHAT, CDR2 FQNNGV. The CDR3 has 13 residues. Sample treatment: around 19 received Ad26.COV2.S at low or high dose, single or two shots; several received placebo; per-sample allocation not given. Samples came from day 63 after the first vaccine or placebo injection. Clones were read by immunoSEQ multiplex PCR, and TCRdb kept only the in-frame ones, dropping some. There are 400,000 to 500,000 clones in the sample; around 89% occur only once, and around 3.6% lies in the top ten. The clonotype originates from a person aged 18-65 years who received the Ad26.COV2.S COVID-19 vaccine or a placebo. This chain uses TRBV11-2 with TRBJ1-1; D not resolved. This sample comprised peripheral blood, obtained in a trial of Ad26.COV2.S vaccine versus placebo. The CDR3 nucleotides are TGTGCCAGCAGCTTATCGACACGAACTGAAGCTTTCTTT. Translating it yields CASSLSTRTEAFF.